This TCR beta chain was observed in a study of shared clonotypes between healthy human individuals. Study as a whole: The study enrolled a couple of women and a few men aged 18 to 49. Overall study results and limits: Sharing across four donors was highest in naive CD4 (roughly 5%) and lowest in memory CD8 (roughly 0.4%).

About this clone: Its antigen is unidentified.

The method was immunoSEQ multiplex PCR; TCRdb's version includes in-frame clones alone and lacks a portion of them. The sample holds 2 million to 2.5 million clones, 95% seen once. Looked up from germline, CDR1 is MGHDK and CDR2 is SYGVNS. The CDR3 contains 14 residues. The V end lost 2 bases, the J end lost 5 bases, and 12 bases lay between the germline ends. This receptor was obtained from a man aged 18-30 years in good health. The rearrangement uses TRBV25-1 and TRBJ2-5; no reliable D call. The sample comprised naive CD4+ T cells sorted from blood. The subset: CD45RA+ positively selected. CDR3 bases: TGTGCCAGCAGTGAAGGTTCCCCTCCGGAGACCCAGTACTTC. Residues: CASSEGSPPETQYF.